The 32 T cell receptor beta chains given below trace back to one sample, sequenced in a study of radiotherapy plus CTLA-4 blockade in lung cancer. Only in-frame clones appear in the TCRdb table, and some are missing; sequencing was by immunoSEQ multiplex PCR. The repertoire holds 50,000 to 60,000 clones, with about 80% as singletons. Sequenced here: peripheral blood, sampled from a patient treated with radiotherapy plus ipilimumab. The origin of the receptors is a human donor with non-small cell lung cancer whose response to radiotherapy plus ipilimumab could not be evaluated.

The CDR3 DNA reads as TGTGCCAGCAGTTGGGCAGCGGGGGGCGAGACCCAGTACTTC. Protein sequence: CASSWAAGGETQYF. The rearrangement links TRBV6-5 to TRBJ2-5, with 9 bases matching TRBD2. V lost 4 bases, J lost 5 bases, and 5 bases stayed unmatched. Germline V gene data show CDR1 as MNHEY and CDR2 as SVGAGI. The CDR3 extends over 14 amino acids.

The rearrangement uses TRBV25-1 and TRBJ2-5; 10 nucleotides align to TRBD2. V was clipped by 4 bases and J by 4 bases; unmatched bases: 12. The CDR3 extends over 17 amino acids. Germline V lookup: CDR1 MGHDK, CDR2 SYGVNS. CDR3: CASSGPGTSESSETQYF. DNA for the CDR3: TGTGCCAGCAGTGGACCCGGGACTAGCGAATCTTCAGAGACCCAGTACTTC.

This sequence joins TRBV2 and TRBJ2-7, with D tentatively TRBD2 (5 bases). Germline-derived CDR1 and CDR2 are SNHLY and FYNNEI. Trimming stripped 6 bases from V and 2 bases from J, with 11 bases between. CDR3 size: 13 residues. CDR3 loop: CASRVSGTYEQYF. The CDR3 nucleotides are TGTGCCAGCAGAGTGAGCGGCACCTACGAGCAGTACTTC.

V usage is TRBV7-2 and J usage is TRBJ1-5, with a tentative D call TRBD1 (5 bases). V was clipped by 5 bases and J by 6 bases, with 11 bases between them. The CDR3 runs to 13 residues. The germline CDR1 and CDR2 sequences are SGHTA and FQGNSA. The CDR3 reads CASSRNRGQPQHF. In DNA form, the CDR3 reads TGTGCCAGCAGCCGAAATAGGGGTCAGCCCCAGCATTTT.

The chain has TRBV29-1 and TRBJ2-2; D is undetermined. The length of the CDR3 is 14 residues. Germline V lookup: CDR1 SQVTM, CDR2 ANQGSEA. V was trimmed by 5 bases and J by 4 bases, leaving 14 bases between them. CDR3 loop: CSVCPTTITGELFF. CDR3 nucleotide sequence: TGCAGCGTTTGCCCAACTACTATCACCGGGGAGCTGTTTTTT.

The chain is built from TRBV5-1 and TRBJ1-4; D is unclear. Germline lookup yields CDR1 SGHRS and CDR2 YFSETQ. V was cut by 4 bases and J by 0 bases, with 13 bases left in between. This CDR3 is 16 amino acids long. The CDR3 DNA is TGCGCCAGCAGCCCTTCCGGAGGGACAACTAATGAAAAACTGTTTTTT. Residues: CASSPSGGTTNEKLFF.

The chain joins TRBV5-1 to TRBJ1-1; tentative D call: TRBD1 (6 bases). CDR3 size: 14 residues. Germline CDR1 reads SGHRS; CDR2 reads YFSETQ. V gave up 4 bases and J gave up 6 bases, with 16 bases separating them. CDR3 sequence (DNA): TGCGCCAGCAGCGCCCGGGACATGGCCTCTGAAGCTTTCTTT. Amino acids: CASSARDMASEAFF.

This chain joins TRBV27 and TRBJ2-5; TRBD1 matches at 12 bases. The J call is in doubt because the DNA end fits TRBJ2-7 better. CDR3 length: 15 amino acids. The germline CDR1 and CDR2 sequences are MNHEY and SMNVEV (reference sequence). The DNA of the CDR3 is TGTGCCAGCAGTTCCGGGACAGGGGGCGTCGACGAGCAGTACTTC. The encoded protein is CASSSGTGGVDEQYF.

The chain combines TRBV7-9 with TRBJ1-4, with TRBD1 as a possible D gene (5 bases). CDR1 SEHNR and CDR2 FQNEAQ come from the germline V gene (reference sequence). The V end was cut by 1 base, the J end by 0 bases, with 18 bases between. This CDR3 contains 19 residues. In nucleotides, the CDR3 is TGTGCCAGCAGCTTAGTATGGTCAGGGCTACCTTCAACTAATGAAAAACTGTTTTTT. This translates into CASSLVWSGLPSTNEKLFF.

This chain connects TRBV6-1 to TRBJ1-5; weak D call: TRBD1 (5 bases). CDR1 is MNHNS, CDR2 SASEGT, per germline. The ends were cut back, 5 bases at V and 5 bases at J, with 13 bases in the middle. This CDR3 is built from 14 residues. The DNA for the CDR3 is TGTGCCAGCAGTCGGGGGACGGCTGATCAGCCCCAGCATTTT. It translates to CASSRGTADQPQHF.

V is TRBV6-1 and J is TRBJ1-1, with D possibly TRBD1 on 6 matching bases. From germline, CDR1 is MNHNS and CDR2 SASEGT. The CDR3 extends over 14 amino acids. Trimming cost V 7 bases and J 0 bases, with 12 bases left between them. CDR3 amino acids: CASILQGLNTEAFF. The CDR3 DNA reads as TGTGCCAGCATCCTACAGGGCCTGAACACTGAAGCTTTCTTT.

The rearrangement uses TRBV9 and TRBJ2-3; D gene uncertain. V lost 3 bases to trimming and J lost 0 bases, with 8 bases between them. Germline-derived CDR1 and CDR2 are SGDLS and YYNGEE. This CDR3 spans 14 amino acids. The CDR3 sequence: CASSAHQSTDTQYF. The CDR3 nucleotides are TGTGCCAGCAGCGCACACCAGAGCACAGATACGCAGTATTTT.

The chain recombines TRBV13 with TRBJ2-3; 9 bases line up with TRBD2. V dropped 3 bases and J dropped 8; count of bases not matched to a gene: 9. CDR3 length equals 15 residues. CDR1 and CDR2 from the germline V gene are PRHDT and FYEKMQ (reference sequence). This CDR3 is CASSFGAGGRSTQYF. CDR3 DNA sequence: TGTGCCAGCAGCTTCGGAGCGGGGGGTCGGTCTACGCAGTATTTT.

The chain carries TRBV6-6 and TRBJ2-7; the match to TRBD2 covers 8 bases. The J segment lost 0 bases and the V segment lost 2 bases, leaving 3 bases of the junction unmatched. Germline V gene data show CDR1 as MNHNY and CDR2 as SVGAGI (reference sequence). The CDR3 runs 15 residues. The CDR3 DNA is TGTGCCAGCAGTTACCCCACTAGCGGCTCCTACGAGCAGTACTTC. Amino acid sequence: CASSYPTSGSYEQYF.

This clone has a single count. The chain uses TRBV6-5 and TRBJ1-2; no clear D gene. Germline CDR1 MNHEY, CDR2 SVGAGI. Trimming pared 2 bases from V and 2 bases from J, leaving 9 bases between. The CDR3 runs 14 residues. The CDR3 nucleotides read TGTGCCAGCAGTTACCAGGCAGCCAACTATGGCTACACCTTC. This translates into CASSYQAANYGYTF.

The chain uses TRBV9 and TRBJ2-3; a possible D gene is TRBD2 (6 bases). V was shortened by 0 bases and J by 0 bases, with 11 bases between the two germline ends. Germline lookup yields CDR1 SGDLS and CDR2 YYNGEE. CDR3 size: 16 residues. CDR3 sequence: CASSVGTNPSTDTQYF. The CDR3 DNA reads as TGTGCCAGCAGCGTAGGGACTAATCCTAGCACAGATACGCAGTATTTT.

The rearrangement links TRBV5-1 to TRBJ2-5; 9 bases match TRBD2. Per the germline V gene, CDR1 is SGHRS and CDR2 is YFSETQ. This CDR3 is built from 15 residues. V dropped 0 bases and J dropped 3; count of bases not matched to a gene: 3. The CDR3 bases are TGCGCCAGCAGCTTGGGTCCTAGCGGGGAAGAGACCCAGTACTTC. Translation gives CASSLGPSGEETQYF.

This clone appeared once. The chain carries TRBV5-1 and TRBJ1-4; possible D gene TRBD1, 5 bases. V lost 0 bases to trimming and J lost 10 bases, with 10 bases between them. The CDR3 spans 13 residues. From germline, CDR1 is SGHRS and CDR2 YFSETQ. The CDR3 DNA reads TGCGCCAGCAGCTTGGGCCAGGGAGGAAAACTGTTTTTT. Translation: CASSLGQGGKLFF.

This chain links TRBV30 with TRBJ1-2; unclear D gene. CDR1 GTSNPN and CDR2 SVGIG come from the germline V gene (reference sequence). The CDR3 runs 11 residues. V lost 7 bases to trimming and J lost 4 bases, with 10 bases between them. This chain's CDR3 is CALDPGYGYTF. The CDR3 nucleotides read TGTGCCTTAGACCCGGGCTATGGCTACACCTTC.

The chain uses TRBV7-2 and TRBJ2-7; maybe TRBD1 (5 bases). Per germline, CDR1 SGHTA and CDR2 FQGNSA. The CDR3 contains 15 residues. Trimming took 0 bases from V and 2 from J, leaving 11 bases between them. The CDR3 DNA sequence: TGTGCCAGCAGCTTAGCCACAGGAACCCCCTACGAGCAGTACTTC. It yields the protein CASSLATGTPYEQYF.

CDR3 residues: CASVTPAGEITGELFF. CDR3 DNA sequence: TGTGCCAGCGTTACCCCAGCGGGAGAGATCACCGGGGAGCTGTTTTTT. The rearrangement uses TRBV7-2 and TRBJ2-2, with 8 positions matching TRBD2. This CDR3 spans 16 amino acids. Losses at the gene ends were 8 bases for V and 4 bases for J; bases not matched to a gene: 12. CDR1 is SGHTA, CDR2 FQGNSA, per germline.

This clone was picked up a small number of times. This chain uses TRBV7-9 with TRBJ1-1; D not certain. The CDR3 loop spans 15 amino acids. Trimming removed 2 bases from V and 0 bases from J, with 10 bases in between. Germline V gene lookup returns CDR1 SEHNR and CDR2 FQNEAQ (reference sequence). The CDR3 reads CASSLHPEMNTEAFF. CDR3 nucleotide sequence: TGTGCCAGCAGCTTACATCCCGAGATGAACACTGAAGCTTTCTTT.

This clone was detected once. The CDR3 region has the DNA TGTGCCAGCAGCTTGGGACAGGGGGCGCCTTTAAATCAGCCCCAGCATTTT. It encodes CASSLGQGAPLNQPQHF. The chain couples TRBV5-5 to TRBJ1-5; 10 bases fit TRBD1. The CDR3 consists of 17 residues. The trim removed 0 bases at V and 4 bases at J, leaving 7 bases unmatched. CDR1 is SGHKS, CDR2 YYEKEE, per germline (reference sequence).

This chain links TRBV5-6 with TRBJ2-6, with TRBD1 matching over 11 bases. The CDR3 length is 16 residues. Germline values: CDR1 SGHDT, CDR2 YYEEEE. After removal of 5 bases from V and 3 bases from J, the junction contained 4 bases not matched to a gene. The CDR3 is CASRDRGLYGANVLTF. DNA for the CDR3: TGTGCCAGCAGGGACAGGGGGCTGTATGGGGCCAACGTCCTGACTTTC.

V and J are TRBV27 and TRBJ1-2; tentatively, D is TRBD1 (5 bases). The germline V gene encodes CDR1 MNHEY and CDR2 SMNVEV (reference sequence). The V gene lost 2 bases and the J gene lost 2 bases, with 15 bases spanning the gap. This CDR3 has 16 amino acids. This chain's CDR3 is CASSLRVQGENYGYTF. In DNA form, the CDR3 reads TGTGCCAGCAGTTTAAGGGTTCAGGGTGAGAACTATGGCTACACCTTC.

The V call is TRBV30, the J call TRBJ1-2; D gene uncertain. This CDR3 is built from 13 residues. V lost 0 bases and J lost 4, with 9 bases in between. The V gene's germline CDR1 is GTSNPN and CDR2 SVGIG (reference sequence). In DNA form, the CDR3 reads TGTGCCTGGAGTGTAGTAGATTCCTATGGCTACACCTTC. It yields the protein CAWSVVDSYGYTF.

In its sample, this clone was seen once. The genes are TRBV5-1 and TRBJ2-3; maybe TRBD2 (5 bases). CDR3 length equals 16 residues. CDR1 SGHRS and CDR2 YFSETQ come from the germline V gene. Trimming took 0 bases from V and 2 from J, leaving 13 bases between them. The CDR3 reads CASSLGETLFTDTQYF. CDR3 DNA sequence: TGCGCCAGCAGCTTGGGGGAGACCCTCTTCACAGATACGCAGTATTTT.

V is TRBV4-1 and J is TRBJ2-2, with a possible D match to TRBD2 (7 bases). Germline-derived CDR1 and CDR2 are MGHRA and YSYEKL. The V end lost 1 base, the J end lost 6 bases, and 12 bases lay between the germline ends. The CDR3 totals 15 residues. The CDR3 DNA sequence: TGCGCCAGCAGCCAAGCGGAGGGGGGGTCCGGGGAGCTGTTTTTT. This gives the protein CASSQAEGGSGELFF.

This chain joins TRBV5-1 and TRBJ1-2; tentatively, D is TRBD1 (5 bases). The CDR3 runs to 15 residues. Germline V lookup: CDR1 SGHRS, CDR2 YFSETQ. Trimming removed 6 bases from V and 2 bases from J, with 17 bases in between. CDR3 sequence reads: CASTTMPGPNYGYTF. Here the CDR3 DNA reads TGCGCCAGCACCACAATGCCAGGGCCCAACTATGGCTACACCTTC.

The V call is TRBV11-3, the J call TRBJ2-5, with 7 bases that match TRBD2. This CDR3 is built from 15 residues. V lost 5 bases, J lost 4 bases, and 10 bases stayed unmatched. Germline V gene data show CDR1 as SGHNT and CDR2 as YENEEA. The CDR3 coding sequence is TGTGCCAGCAGCCCAGGACTAGTTCCAGCAGAGACCCAGTACTTC. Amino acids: CASSPGLVPAETQYF.

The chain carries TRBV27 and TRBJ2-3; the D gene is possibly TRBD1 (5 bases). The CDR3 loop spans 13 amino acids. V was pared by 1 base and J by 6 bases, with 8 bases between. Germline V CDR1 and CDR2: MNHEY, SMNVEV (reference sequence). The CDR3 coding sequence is TGTGCCAGCAGTTTATGGGCAGGGGATACGCAGTATTTT. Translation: CASSLWAGDTQYF.

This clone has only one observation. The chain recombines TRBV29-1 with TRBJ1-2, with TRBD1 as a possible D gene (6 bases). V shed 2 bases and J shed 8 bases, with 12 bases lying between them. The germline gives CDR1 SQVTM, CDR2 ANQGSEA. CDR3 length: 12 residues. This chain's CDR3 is CSVERGSAGYTF. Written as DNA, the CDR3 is TGCAGCGTTGAAAGGGGGTCAGCGGGCTACACCTTC.